This T cell receptor (beta chain) appears in the sequencing data of a study of T cell repertoires in cytomegalovirus infection. About the study: Public TCR beta signatures indicated both CMV infection and matching HLA type.

Whole-study results and caveats: In two of eight donors, the top clonotype was HLA-C-restricted CMV-specific. Public TCR beta family frequency separated CMV-and-HLA carriers, including in an independent cohort.

About this clonotype itself: Its antigen is unknown.

TCRdb processed the reads anew with MiXCR; each CDR3 protein has one entry. The sample shows 450,000 to 650,000 distinct CDR3 sequences, more than 20% of them seen only once. This sequence was found in a human donor in good health (CMV status not recorded). Some clones in this sample may be carry-over from other donors' samples. Sequences were obtained from PBMCs.

CDR3 nucleotides: TGTGCCACCAGCGCGGGGACAGCCTCAACTAATGAAAAACTGTTTTTT. This codes for CATSAGTASTNEKLFF. The chain is built from TRBV15 and TRBJ1-4, with TRBD1 matching over 7 bases. With 5 bases clipped from V and 0 bases from J, the junction kept 6 bases outside the gene matches. This CDR3 has 16 amino acids. Per the germline V gene, CDR1 is LNHNV and CDR2 is YYDKDF (reference sequence).